The 32 T cell receptor beta chains reported below all come from one sample, sequenced in a study of shared clonotypes between healthy human individuals. Using immunoSEQ multiplex PCR, the repertoire was profiled, and TCRdb retains in-frame clones only, with some absent. The repertoire includes some 1 million clones, 65% to 75% of them detected once, and about 1.5% sits in the top ten. Specimen: memory CD4+ T cells sorted from blood. As to subset: CD45RA-negative fraction. The receptors originated from a man aged 18 to 30 in good health.

The chain combines TRBV5-1 with TRBJ1-1, with TRBD1 matching over 8 bases. Germline V lookup: CDR1 SGHRS, CDR2 YFSETQ. The junction had 13 bases not matched to a gene; V was cut back by 6 bases and J by 6 bases. The CDR3 is 15 amino acids. CDR3 amino acids: CASTQQGGVISEAFF. CDR3 coding DNA: TGCGCCAGCACCCAACAGGGGGGGGTGATTTCTGAAGCTTTCTTT.

The CDR3 reads CASRLQGNEQFF. In DNA form, the CDR3 reads TGTGCCAGCAGACTACAGGGGAATGAGCAGTTCTTC. The rearrangement links TRBV21-1 to TRBJ2-1; TRBD1, the table's D call, lacks a check against the DNA. TRBV21-1 is assigned pseudogene status. This CDR3 is built from 12 residues.

The chain combines TRBV7-2 with TRBJ1-4; D is uncertain. CDR3 length equals 15 residues. Germline loops: CDR1 SGHTA, CDR2 FQGNSA. The ends were cut back, 4 bases at V and 7 bases at J, with 16 bases in the middle. The CDR3 region has the DNA TGTGCCAGCAGCTCAGACCCAGTCTATACTGAAAAACTGTTTTTT. This gives the protein CASSSDPVYTEKLFF.

This chain connects TRBV2 to TRBJ1-2; 11 bases line up with TRBD1. J lost 7 bases, V lost 2 bases, and 6 bases had no gene match. This CDR3 is built from 15 residues. Germline CDR1 reads SNHLY; CDR2 reads FYNNEI. DNA for the CDR3: TGTGCCAGCAGTGAACTAGGACAGGGGGCGGGTGGCTACACCTTC. This codes for CASSELGQGAGGYTF.

This clone was detected a few times. CDR3 DNA: TGTGCCAGTTACAGGGGGCTAGATTCACCCCTCCACTTT. This sequence encodes CASYRGLDSPLHF. This chain uses TRBV28 with TRBJ1-6; 9 bases match TRBD1. With V trimmed by 9 bases and J by 8 bases, 5 bases remained unmatched. Germline assignment: CDR1 MDHEN and CDR2 SYDVKM. CDR3 length equals 13 residues. Drawing the rest from reference TRBV28 and TRBJ1-6, the complete variable domain is DVKVTQSSRYLVKRTGEKVFLECVQDMDHENMFWYRQDPGLGLRLIYFSYDVKMKEKGDIPEGYSVSREKKERFSLILESASTNQTSMYLCASYRGLDSPLHFGNGTRLTVT.

The V gene is TRBV6-6, the J gene TRBJ2-3; 8 positions agree with TRBD2. Germline trimming cut 3 bases from V and 0 bases from J; bases unmatched to any gene: 2. CDR3 length: 15 amino acids. Germline CDR1 MNHNY, CDR2 SVGAGI (reference sequence). The chain's CDR3 is CASSYTSGSTDTQYF. CDR3 bases: TGTGCCAGCAGTTATACTAGCGGTAGCACAGATACGCAGTATTTT.

This chain connects TRBV4-3 to TRBJ1-5; D not certain. Deletions cut 0 bases from V and 9 bases from J, with 12 bases between. The length of the CDR3 is 14 residues. CDR1 is LGHNA and CDR2 is YSLEER in the germline V gene. This CDR3 reads CASSQDARGWPQHF. CDR3 sequence (DNA): TGCGCCAGCAGCCAAGATGCCAGAGGTTGGCCCCAGCATTTT.

The rearrangement uses TRBV11-2 and TRBJ2-3; 7 nucleotides agree with TRBD2. The CDR3 covers 14 residues. Looked up from germline, CDR1 is SGHAT and CDR2 is FQNNGV. J was trimmed by 3 bases and V by 6 bases; bases with no gene match: 6. The CDR3 region is CASRPRTRTDTQYF. The CDR3 DNA sequence: TGTGCCAGCAGACCGCGGACTAGAACAGATACGCAGTATTTT.

The chain is built from TRBV30 and TRBJ1-1; TRBD1 matches at 10 bases. Trimming removed 2 bases from V and 6 bases from J; junction bases left unmatched: 6. CDR3 length equals 14 residues. Germline V gives CDR1 GTSNPN, CDR2 SVGIG (reference sequence). CDR3 protein: CAWSLGTGVAEAFF. In DNA, the CDR3 is TGTGCCTGGAGTCTCGGGACAGGGGTCGCTGAAGCTTTCTTT.

V and J are TRBV14 and TRBJ2-7, with 9 bases that match TRBD1. The CDR3 is 16 residues long. J gave up 4 bases and V 4 bases, and 11 bases lay outside the gene matches. Per germline, CDR1 SGHDN and CDR2 FVKESK. The CDR3 protein is CASSPYGQGSIYEQYF. The CDR3 DNA reads as TGTGCCAGCAGCCCCTATGGACAGGGGAGTATTTACGAGCAGTACTTC.

A note on this clone: Other DNA sequences of this sample code for an identical CDR3. The chain carries TRBV29-1 and TRBJ1-5; D is uncertain. The CDR3 spans 13 residues. Looked up from germline, CDR1 is SQVTM and CDR2 is ANQGSEA. V lost 4 bases and J lost 0, with 7 bases in between. The CDR3 is CSVGGSSNQPQHF. CDR3 sequence (DNA): TGCAGCGTTGGGGGAAGTAGCAATCAGCCCCAGCATTTT.

The chain is built from TRBV7-2 and TRBJ2-3; D may be TRBD1 or TRBD2 (6 bases each). Trimming took off 5 bases at V and 5 bases at J, with 17 bases between the two ends. This CDR3 is built from 15 residues. CDR1 SGHTA and CDR2 FQGNSA come from the germline V gene. This CDR3 is CASSLGSGAVDTQYF. CDR3 nucleotide sequence: TGTGCCAGCAGCCTAGGTTCGGGGGCAGTAGATACGCAGTATTTT. Variable domain in full (rest from reference TRBV7-2 and TRBJ2-3): GAGVSQSPSNKVTEKGKDVELRCDPISGHTALYWYRQSLGQGLEFLIYFQGNSAPDKSGLPSDRFSAERTGGSVSTLTIQRTQQEDSAVYLCASSLGSGAVDTQYFGPGTRLTVL.

This chain joins TRBV27 and TRBJ1-1; a weak D match, TRBD1 (6 bases). This CDR3 has 14 residues. The germline gives CDR1 MNHEY, CDR2 SMNVEV (reference sequence). The V and J ends lost 6 bases and 0 bases respectively, with 11 bases between them. The CDR3 region has the DNA TGTGCCAGCAGAATGACAGGCCTGAACACTGAAGCTTTCTTT. Residues: CASRMTGLNTEAFF.

The chain links TRBV14 to TRBJ1-1; D remains ambiguous. Trimming took 4 bases from V and 3 from J, leaving 9 bases between them. CDR1 and CDR2 (germline): SGHDN, FVKESK. This CDR3 has 13 amino acids. CDR3 nucleotides: TGTGCCAGCAGCCTTAAAAGGCACACTGAAGCTTTCTTT. Translated, it gives CASSLKRHTEAFF.

The chain recombines TRBV6-1 with TRBJ2-1; D unresolved. Germline lookup yields CDR1 MNHNS and CDR2 SASEGT. There are 15 residues in the CDR3. The ends were cut back, 6 bases at V and 3 bases at J, with 15 bases in the middle. The CDR3 is CASSPGSNNYNEQFF. CDR3 bases: TGTGCCAGCAGCCCCGGGTCAAACAACTACAATGAGCAGTTCTTC.

The chain links TRBV5-1 to TRBJ2-3; D ambiguous. Trimming removed 6 bases at V and 2 bases at J, with 4 bases between. CDR3 length: 11 amino acids. Per germline, CDR1 SGHRS and CDR2 YFSETQ. CDR3 sequence reads: CASTNTDTQYF. DNA for the CDR3: TGCGCCAGCACCAACACAGATACGCAGTATTTT.

The V and J genes are TRBV6-1 and TRBJ1-5, with 9 bases aligning to TRBD1. Germline V gene lookup returns CDR1 MNHNS and CDR2 SASEGT. The V segment lost 4 bases and the J segment 6 bases; nucleotides outside the gene matches: 4. The CDR3 is made up of 14 amino acids. The DNA of the CDR3 is TGTGCCAGCAGTGCTTCGGACAGGGGTCAGCCCCAGCATTTT. Its protein is CASSASDRGQPQHF.

The chain links TRBV7-2 to TRBJ2-7; D gene uncertain. The CDR3 totals 14 residues. V was clipped by 5 bases and J by 0 bases, with 11 bases between them. Looked up from germline, CDR1 is SGHTA and CDR2 is FQGNSA. The CDR3 nucleotides read TGTGCCAGCAGCCTCGGACGTATCTCCTACGAGCAGTACTTC. This encodes CASSLGRISYEQYF.

On this clone: This sample also contains other DNA sequences that code for the same CDR3. This chain connects TRBV5-4 to TRBJ2-2; D assignment may be TRBD1 or TRBD2 (5 bases each). The CDR3 is made up of 15 amino acids. Trimming took 0 bases from V and 0 from J, leaving 6 bases between them. Germline CDR1 and CDR2: SGHNT and YYREEE (reference sequence). In DNA, the CDR3 is TGTGCCAGCAGCTTGGGAGGGGCGAACACCGGGGAGCTGTTTTTT. It encodes CASSLGGANTGELFF.

The genes are TRBV7-9 and TRBJ2-5; 7 nucleotides agree with TRBD2. The ends lost 5 bases at V and 4 bases at J; junction bases unmatched: 7. The CDR3 has 14 amino acids. Germline V CDR1 and CDR2: SEHNR, FQNEAQ (reference sequence). CDR3 bases: TGTGCCAGCAGCCAGGAGGGACTAATAGAGACCCAGTACTTC. This encodes CASSQEGLIETQYF.

The chain combines TRBV15 with TRBJ1-6; D is uncertain. Germline values: CDR1 LNHNV, CDR2 YYDKDF (reference sequence). This CDR3 is built from 14 residues. Deletions cut 1 base from V and 5 bases from J, with 6 bases between. The DNA for the CDR3 is TGTGCCACCAGCAGAGGAAACCATAATTCACCCCTCCACTTT. This encodes CATSRGNHNSPLHF. The whole variable domain, filled in from reference TRBV15 and TRBJ1-6, reads DAMVIQNPRYQVTQFGKPVTLSCSQTLNHNVMYWYQQKSSQAPKLLFHYYDKDFNNEADTPDNFQSRRPNTSFCFLDIRSPGLGDTAMYLCATSRGNHNSPLHFGNGTRLTVT.

The chain links TRBV28 to TRBJ1-5, with D maybe TRBD1 (6 bases). Germline V gene sequence: CDR1 MDHEN, CDR2 SYDVKM. V was clipped by 5 bases and J by 0 bases, with 11 bases between them. This CDR3 is built from 15 residues. The CDR3 DNA reads as TGTGCCAGCAGTAGGGGGGGGAATAGCAATCAGCCCCAGCATTTT. Protein sequence: CASSRGGNSNQPQHF.

V and J are TRBV11-2 and TRBJ2-7, with 9 bases identical to TRBD1. This CDR3 region has 16 residues. Trimming at V came to 1 base and at J to 3 bases, leaving 7 bases not matched to a gene. Per the germline V gene, CDR1 is SGHAT and CDR2 is FQNNGV. The CDR3 bases are TGTGCCAGCAGCTTAGGTGGACAGGGGAACTACTACGAGCAGTACTTC. Translation: CASSLGGQGNYYEQYF.

The rearrangement links TRBV7-9 to TRBJ2-3, with D perhaps matching TRBD1 or TRBD2 (5 bases each). Germline V CDR1 and CDR2: SEHNR, FQNEAQ (reference sequence). V gave up 4 bases and J gave up 1 base, with 12 bases separating them. The CDR3 is made up of 15 amino acids. In DNA, the CDR3 is TGTGCCAGCAGCTCTTGGGACCGCGGCACAGATACGCAGTATTTT. Protein sequence: CASSSWDRGTDTQYF.

This clone was picked up a small number of times. Different DNA sequences within this sample yield the same CDR3. The chain couples TRBV29-1 to TRBJ1-1, with 8 bases lining up with TRBD1. V lost 6 bases, J lost 2 bases, and 2 bases stayed unmatched. The CDR3 totals 12 residues. Germline V gene data show CDR1 as SQVTM and CDR2 as ANQGSEA. The CDR3 sequence is CSVDRGNTEAFF. DNA of the CDR3: TGCAGCGTCGACAGGGGTAACACTGAAGCTTTCTTT.

V usage is TRBV9 and J usage is TRBJ2-6; possibly TRBD1 or TRBD2 for D (5 bases each). This CDR3 contains 19 residues. Germline CDR1 is SGDLS and CDR2 is YYNGEE. Trimming took 4 bases from V and 0 from J, leaving 20 bases between them. The CDR3 nucleotides are TGTGCCAGCAGCCCACACTCCGGGACGGGAAGCTCTGGGGCCAACGTCCTGACTTTC. Protein: CASSPHSGTGSSGANVLTF.

V gene TRBV5-1 combines with J gene TRBJ1-6; D remains unclear. The CDR3 extends over 13 amino acids. Germline V CDR1 and CDR2: SGHRS, YFSETQ. V was cut by 1 base and J by 5 bases, with 4 bases left in between. This CDR3 reads CASSLSNNSPLHF. CDR3 sequence (DNA): TGCGCCAGCAGCTTGTCAAATAATTCACCCCTCCACTTT.

The chain has TRBV5-1 and TRBJ1-1; TRBD1 is a possible D gene (5 bases). Germline V gene lookup returns CDR1 SGHRS and CDR2 YFSETQ. The CDR3 loop spans 14 amino acids. The V gene lost 7 bases and the J gene lost 3 bases, with 16 bases spanning the gap. The CDR3 loop reads CASSLLGGHTEAFF. The CDR3 DNA follows: TGCGCCAGCTCGCTTCTCGGGGGACACACTGAAGCTTTCTTT.

This chain links TRBV11-2 with TRBJ2-1, with TRBD1 as a possible D gene (6 bases). V lost 5 bases and J lost 3, with 14 bases in between. CDR1 is SGHAT, CDR2 FQNNGV, per germline. The CDR3 is made up of 15 amino acids. The CDR3 DNA sequence: TGTGCCAGCAGCCCGATCGGACAGAGCTACAATGAGCAGTTCTTC. It translates to CASSPIGQSYNEQFF.

The chain is built from TRBV29-1 and TRBJ2-3; the match to TRBD2 covers 9 bases. V shed 4 bases and J 0 bases; nucleotides not matched to a gene: 2. Germline CDR1 reads SQVTM; CDR2 reads ANQGSEA. CDR3 length: 14 amino acids. The CDR3 sequence: CSVASGTSTDTQYF. In DNA, the CDR3 is TGCAGCGTTGCTAGCGGGACTAGCACAGATACGCAGTATTTT.

The CDR3 reads CAISESNSPDTQYF. CDR3 coding DNA: TGTGCCATCAGTGAGTCGAATAGCCCAGATACGCAGTATTTT. The gene calls are TRBV10-3 and TRBJ2-3, with D uncertain. V was clipped by 0 bases and J by 4 bases, with 8 bases between them. Germline V gives CDR1 ENHRY, CDR2 SYGVKD. The CDR3 consists of 14 residues.

The chain carries TRBV15 and TRBJ2-6, with D unresolved. The V and J ends lost 0 bases and 1 base respectively, with 4 bases between them. Looked up from germline, CDR1 is LNHNV and CDR2 is YYDKDF (reference sequence). This CDR3 is 15 amino acids long. CDR3: CATSRDKSGANVLTF. The CDR3 DNA sequence: TGTGCCACCAGCAGAGATAAATCTGGGGCCAACGTCCTGACTTTC.